Below are 8 T cell receptor beta chains sequenced from a single sample in a study of OX40 agonist ivuxolimab in advanced cancers. Profiled with immunoSEQ multiplex PCR; TCRdb holds only in-frame clones, not every one. The profile shows tens of thousands of clones, approximately 80% of them singletons. The specimen was CD4+ or CD8+ T cells sorted from blood, collected in a trial of the OX40 agonist ivuxolimab. The receptors here all came from an adult with an advanced solid tumor such as melanoma, head and neck, liver or kidney cancer.

The gene calls are TRBV6-5 and TRBJ2-3; D is ambiguous. CDR1 and CDR2 from the germline V gene are MNHEY and SVGAGI. Between the trimmed V and J ends, which lost 0 bases and 2 bases, there was a span of 9 bases. The CDR3 has 15 residues. The CDR3 reads CASSYSKRLTDTQYF. The CDR3 DNA follows: TGTGCCAGCAGTTACTCGAAAAGACTCACAGATACGCAGTATTTT.

This clone was counted once. The genes are TRBV9 and TRBJ1-1; 7 nucleotides match TRBD1. The CDR3 covers 15 residues. The germline V gene has CDR1 SGDLS and CDR2 YYNGEE. With 0 bases clipped from V and 11 bases from J, the junction kept 13 bases outside the gene matches. The CDR3 here is CASSVDAGQAVVAFF. The CDR3 bases are TGTGCCAGCAGCGTAGATGCCGGACAGGCGGTCGTGGCTTTCTTT.

The V call is TRBV6-1, the J call TRBJ1-1; D is perhaps TRBD1 (6 bases). Trimming stripped 5 bases from V and 1 base from J, with 14 bases between. Per the germline V gene, CDR1 is MNHNS and CDR2 is SASEGT. The CDR3 has 15 amino acids. CDR3: CASSRGPGANTEAFF. Written as DNA, the CDR3 is TGTGCCAGCAGTCGGGGGCCGGGCGCGAACACTGAAGCTTTCTTT.

The chain has TRBV9 and TRBJ2-3; D is undetermined. The CDR3 consists of 15 residues. Germline V gene sequence: CDR1 SGDLS, CDR2 YYNGEE. Trimming left V 3 bases short and J 0 bases short, with 11 bases between. The CDR3 sequence is CASSESHGSTDTQYF. The CDR3 DNA reads as TGTGCCAGCAGCGAGAGCCATGGAAGCACAGATACGCAGTATTTT.

V and J are TRBV7-9 and TRBJ1-4, with 9 bases matching TRBD1. The germline gives CDR1 SEHNR, CDR2 FQNEAQ (reference sequence). This CDR3 comprises 15 residues. V gave up 5 bases and J gave up 5 bases; unmatched junction bases: 6. CDR3 nucleotides: TGTGCCAGCAGCCTTACAGGGGGCCCAAATGAAAAACTGTTTTTT. Translated: CASSLTGGPNEKLFF.

The genes are TRBV9 and TRBJ1-5, with TRBD1 matching over 7 bases. This CDR3 has 14 amino acids. Germline CDR1 reads SGDLS; CDR2 reads YYNGEE. V dropped 4 bases and J dropped 4; count of bases not matched to a gene: 5. In nucleotides, the CDR3 is TGTGCCAGCAGCAGACAGGGAAGGAATCAGCCCCAGCATTTT. Amino acid sequence: CASSRQGRNQPQHF.

The chain has TRBV9 and TRBJ2-3; D remains ambiguous. The CDR3 totals 13 residues. Germline CDR1 is SGDLS and CDR2 is YYNGEE. The V end was cut by 0 bases, the J end by 5 bases, with 7 bases between. CDR3 nucleotide sequence: TGTGCCAGCAGCGTAGGTGGAGTAGATACGCAGTATTTT. Encoded protein: CASSVGGVDTQYF.

This rearrangement joins TRBV4-1 to TRBJ2-4; D unclear. Germline V lookup: CDR1 MGHRA, CDR2 YSYEKL. The CDR3 runs to 17 residues. Trimming took 0 bases from V and 0 from J, leaving 12 bases between them. The CDR3 DNA sequence: TGCGCCAGCAGCCAAGACTTAGGCAGCTTAGCCAAAAACATTCAGTACTTC. Protein: CASSQDLGSLAKNIQYF.